The subject of this entry is one T cell receptor beta chain. Antigen specificity is unknown. The sample comes from a study of early T cells in non-severe SARS-CoV-2 infection. Overall study: With bulk RNA from unsorted whole blood as input, sequencing yielded unpaired chains.

Unique molecular identifiers were affixed to single, distinct cDNA molecules. Via MiXCR, TCRdb re-called the 5' RACE reads, giving one row per CDR3 protein. Among fewer than 110,000 distinct CDR3 sequences listed, approximately 12% were seen once. The CDR3 sequence is 15 residues long. Per the germline V gene, CDR1 is MDHEN and CDR2 is SYDVKM. V was clipped by 7 bases and J by 2 bases, with 18 bases between them. Study conclusions and caveats: Matching against VDJdb likely underestimated virus-specific expansions, favoring anti-spike CD8.

The J gene is TRBJ2-7, the V gene TRBV28; D is unclear. Specimen: whole blood. The receptor comes from an adult who was a healthcare worker with PCR-confirmed SARS-CoV-2 infection or an uninfected control (not recorded which). The CDR3 spells CASTKVVSAAYEQYF. For the CDR3, the DNA is TGTGCCAGCACCAAGGTGGTCAGCGCAGCCTACGAGCAGTACTTC.